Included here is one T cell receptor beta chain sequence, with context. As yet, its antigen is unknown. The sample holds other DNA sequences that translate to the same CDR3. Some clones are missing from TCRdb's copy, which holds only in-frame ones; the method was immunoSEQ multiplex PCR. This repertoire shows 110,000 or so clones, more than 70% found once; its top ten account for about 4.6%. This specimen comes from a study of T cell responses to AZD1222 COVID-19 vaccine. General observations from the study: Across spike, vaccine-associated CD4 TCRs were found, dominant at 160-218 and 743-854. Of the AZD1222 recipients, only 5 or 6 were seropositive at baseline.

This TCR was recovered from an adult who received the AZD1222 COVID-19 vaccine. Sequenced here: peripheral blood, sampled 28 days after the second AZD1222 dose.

In DNA form, the CDR3 reads TGTGCCAGCAGCGTAACAGGGGAAGGGGGCTACACCTTC. Encoded protein: CASSVTGEGGYTF. J is TRBJ1-2 and V is TRBV9; TRBD1 aligns across 7 bases. Trimming removed 1 base from V and 8 bases from J; junction bases left unmatched: 5. Germline V gene lookup returns CDR1 SGDLS and CDR2 YYNGEE. The CDR3 extends over 13 amino acids.